The clone carrying this T cell receptor (beta chain) was counted between two and nine times. The CDR3 extends over 14 amino acids. CDR1 is MNHEY and CDR2 is SVGAGI in the germline V gene. V was pared by 2 bases and J by 2 bases, with 6 bases between. This sample was taken from a study of cytotoxic CD8 clonotypes in ibrutinib-treated CLL. Study information: After a median about eleven months on treatment (6 to 36), response samples were drawn.

Clones were sequenced by immunoSEQ multiplex PCR, and TCRdb holds only the in-frame ones, with some missing. The sample has some 200,000 clones, approximately 72% seen once. Sequences were derived from PBMCs, sampled after 24 months of ibrutinib treatment. The rearrangement uses TRBV6-5 and TRBJ1-4, with D unclear. The clonotype was recovered from a human donor with chronic lymphocytic leukemia. The CDR3 sequence is CASSYGGTNEKLFF. The CDR3 DNA is TGTGCCAGCAGTTACGGAGGGACTAATGAAAAACTGTTTTTT.